These 26 T cell receptor beta chains were sequenced from one sample in a study of blood T cell repertoires in COVID-19. Using immunoSEQ multiplex PCR, the repertoire was profiled, and TCRdb retains in-frame clones only, with some absent. The data hold roughly 76,000 clones, with approximately 80% observed a single time. The sample was peripheral blood. The origin of the receptors is a human donor in a cohort sampled during active COVID-19.

The chain couples TRBV5-6 to TRBJ1-2; 8 positions match TRBD1. The length of the CDR3 is 14 residues. CDR1 is SGHDT, CDR2 YYEEEE, per germline. V was pared by 0 bases and J by 8 bases, with 6 bases of the junction left unmatched. CDR3 sequence reads: CASSLVGQDVGYTF. CDR3 bases: TGTGCCAGCAGCTTGGTGGGACAGGACGTCGGCTACACCTTC.

J is TRBJ2-1 and V is TRBV28, with 16 bases that match TRBD2. With 0 bases clipped from V and 4 bases from J, the junction kept 15 bases outside the gene matches. Per germline, CDR1 MDHEN and CDR2 SYDVKM. The CDR3 is 22 amino acids. In DNA form, the CDR3 reads TGTGCCAGCAGTTTATGGGTTGAGGTCGGGACTAGCGGGAGGGCGGTGTACAATGAGCAGTTCTTC. This sequence encodes CASSLWVEVGTSGRAVYNEQFF. The full variable domain, in which reference TRBV28 and TRBJ2-1 provide the parts outside the CDR3, is DVKVTQSSRYLVKRTGEKVFLECVQDMDHENMFWYRQDPGLGLRLIYFSYDVKMKEKGDIPEGYSVSREKKERFSLILESASTNQTSMYLCASSLWVEVGTSGRAVYNEQFFGPGTRLTVL.

This clone was seen a few times. The J gene is TRBJ2-7, the V gene TRBV5-6; 8 nucleotides agree with TRBD2. Unmatched junction bases numbered 8, after V lost 7 bases and J lost 5 bases. Germline-derived CDR1 and CDR2 are SGHDT and YYEEEE. The length of the CDR3 is 13 residues. CDR3: CASVAGRTNEQYF. Here the CDR3 DNA reads TGTGCCAGCGTAGCGGGAAGGACCAACGAGCAGTACTTC.

V and J are TRBV2 and TRBJ1-2, with TRBD1 identical over 10 bases. Unmatched junction bases numbered 6, after V lost 4 bases and J lost 4 bases. The CDR3 loop spans 15 amino acids. Germline CDR1 SNHLY, CDR2 FYNNEI. CDR3 loop: CASSAGQGISYGYTF. CDR3 nucleotides: TGTGCCAGCAGTGCGGGACAGGGGATCAGCTATGGCTACACCTTC.

This chain links TRBV29-1 with TRBJ2-7; D might be TRBD1 (6 bases). The CDR3 covers 16 residues. Germline V gives CDR1 SQVTM, CDR2 ANQGSEA. The ends were cut back, 4 bases at V and 0 bases at J, with 19 bases in the middle. CDR3 nucleotide sequence: TGCAGCGTTGGTACCACAGGGACACGGAGCTCCTACGAGCAGTACTTC. Translated, it gives CSVGTTGTRSSYEQYF.

This chain joins TRBV19 and TRBJ1-1; D uncertain. Germline assignment: CDR1 LNHDA and CDR2 SQIVND (reference sequence). V lost 1 base to trimming and J lost 0 bases, with 6 bases between them. The CDR3 is 14 residues long. CDR3 region: CASSIVGVNTEAFF. CDR3 DNA sequence: TGTGCCAGTAGTATAGTAGGAGTGAACACTGAAGCTTTCTTT.

The chain uses TRBV11-2 and TRBJ2-7; 7 bases align to TRBD2. This CDR3 is built from 12 residues. Germline CDR1 reads SGHAT; CDR2 reads FQNNGV. The CDR3, as DNA: TGTGCGGCTAGCGGCGCGGGCTACGAGCAGTACTTC. Protein sequence: CAASGAGYEQYF.

This chain connects TRBV18 to TRBJ2-1, with a tentative D call TRBD1 (5 bases). The CDR3 length is 16 residues. The germline V gene encodes CDR1 KGHSH and CDR2 LQKENI. The V end lost 2 bases, the J end lost 7 bases, and 18 bases lay between the germline ends. DNA for the CDR3: TGTGCCAGCTCACCAAATTCAGCAGGGAAGGGGAATGAGCAGTTCTTC. Translation: CASSPNSAGKGNEQFF.

The chain is built from TRBV18 and TRBJ2-7; TRBD2 might be the D (7 bases). Deletions cut 6 bases from V and 1 base from J, with 22 bases between. The germline gives CDR1 KGHSH, CDR2 LQKENI. CDR3 length: 17 residues. The CDR3 DNA sequence: TGTGCCAGCTCGTCACGGTCGGGGGCGGGAGAGTCCTACGAGCAGTACTTC. This encodes CASSSRSGAGESYEQYF.

This chain connects TRBV7-2 to TRBJ2-1, with 13 bases lining up with TRBD2. CDR1 is SGHTA and CDR2 is FQGNSA in the germline V gene. The V gene end was trimmed by 0 bases and the J gene end by 6 bases; junction bases not matched to a gene: 2. The CDR3 has 16 residues. The CDR3 DNA is TGTGCCAGCAGCTTAGCGAGGACTAGCGGGGGCAATGAGCAGTTCTTC. The encoded protein is CASSLARTSGGNEQFF.

This clone was counted only a few times. This chain connects TRBV3-1 (or the pseudogene TRBV3-2) to TRBJ2-7, with TRBD2 identical over 14 bases. CDR1 and CDR2 from the germline V gene are LGHDT and YNNKEL (reference sequence). This CDR3 has 15 residues. J lost 3 bases, V lost 3 bases, and 1 base had no gene match. DNA of the CDR3: TGTGCCAGCAGCCATGGGACTAGCGGGAGCTACGAGCAGTACTTC. This sequence encodes CASSHGTSGSYEQYF.

This clone appeared once. V and J are TRBV5-1 and TRBJ2-7; TRBD1 is a possible D gene (6 bases). CDR1 is SGHRS, CDR2 YFSETQ, per germline. There are 16 residues in the CDR3. Trimming took 1 base from V and 5 from J, leaving 19 bases between them. In DNA form, the CDR3 reads TGCGCCAGCAGCTTGTGGCAGGGGTCGCGACAGGACGAGCAGTACTTC. Translation: CASSLWQGSRQDEQYF.

Only a few counts were recorded for this clone. This chain links TRBV5-6 with TRBJ2-1; TRBD2 matches 12 bases. From germline, CDR1 is SGHDT and CDR2 YYEEEE. J gave up 6 bases and V 4 bases, and 11 bases lay outside the gene matches. The CDR3 is 17 residues long. The DNA of the CDR3 is TGTGCCAGCAGCCGACGGACTAGCGGGATTCAGGGCAATGAGCAGTTCTTC. This translates into CASSRRTSGIQGNEQFF.

The CDR3 DNA reads TGCGCCAGCAGCCCCCCTGATAGCGGGAAGGTGAATGAGCAGTTCTTC. It encodes CASSPPDSGKVNEQFF. The rearrangement uses TRBV5-1 and TRBJ2-1; 8 bases match TRBD2. Unmatched junction bases numbered 13, after V lost 4 bases and J lost 7 bases. Germline V lookup: CDR1 SGHRS, CDR2 YFSETQ. This CDR3 has 16 residues.

V and J are TRBV25-1 and TRBJ2-7, with TRBD1 matching 7 bases. From germline, CDR1 is MGHDK and CDR2 SYGVNS. The CDR3 contains 13 residues. The trim removed 6 bases at V and 4 bases at J, leaving 6 bases unmatched. The CDR3 reads CASRGQNFYEQYF. DNA of the CDR3: TGTGCCAGCAGGGGACAGAATTTTTACGAGCAGTACTTC.

As DNA, the CDR3 is TGCGCCAGCAGCCAGAACTACCTAAACAATGAGCAGTTCTTC. Amino acids: CASSQNYLNNEQFF. The V call is TRBV4-1, the J call TRBJ2-1; D is uncertain. Germline CDR1 MGHRA, CDR2 YSYEKL. The CDR3 has 14 amino acids. V was cut by 3 bases and J by 5 bases, with 11 bases left in between.

This chain connects TRBV6-6 to TRBJ2-7; TRBD1 matches 10 bases. The CDR3 covers 14 residues. The junction had 7 bases not matched to a gene; V was cut back by 5 bases and J by 6 bases. CDR1 is MNHNY and CDR2 is SVGAGI in the germline V gene (reference sequence). The DNA of the CDR3 is TGTGCCAGCAGTCCGACAGGGGGCTTAGGCGAGCAGTACTTC. Protein sequence: CASSPTGGLGEQYF.

V usage is TRBV30 and J usage is TRBJ2-7; 10 bases fit TRBD1. V lost 2 bases and J lost 7; bases outside the gene matches: 11. This CDR3 is built from 15 residues. From germline, CDR1 is GTSNPN and CDR2 SVGIG (reference sequence). The CDR3 spells CAWSRRDRGVFEQYF. The CDR3, as DNA: TGTGCCTGGAGTCGCAGGGACAGGGGAGTATTTGAGCAGTACTTC. Looking up the rest from reference TRBV30 and TRBJ2-7 gives the full variable domain: SQTIHQWPATLVQPVGSPLSLECTVEGTSNPNLYWYRQAAGRGLQLLFYSVGIGQISSEVPQNLSASRPQDRQFILSSKKLLLSDSGFYLCAWSRRDRGVFEQYFGPGTRLTVT.

The chain has TRBV4-1 and TRBJ2-7; a weak D match, TRBD1 (5 bases). The CDR3 is 18 amino acids. CDR1 and CDR2 (germline): MGHRA, YSYEKL. The ends were cut back, 1 base at V and 0 bases at J, with 19 bases in the middle. The CDR3 protein is CASSQASHSDTHSYEQYF. The CDR3 DNA reads TGCGCCAGCAGCCAAGCATCTCATTCGGACACGCACTCCTACGAGCAGTACTTC.

This clone turned up a few times. The chain carries TRBV5-1 and TRBJ2-1; D is perhaps TRBD2 (6 bases). V gave up 0 bases and J gave up 3 bases, with 10 bases separating them. The CDR3 length is 15 residues. Germline CDR1 SGHRS, CDR2 YFSETQ. The CDR3 is CASSLAGDHYNEQFF. In DNA form, the CDR3 reads TGCGCCAGCAGCTTGGCGGGAGATCACTACAATGAGCAGTTCTTC.

The chain combines TRBV9 with TRBJ2-7; no reliable D call. CDR1 and CDR2 (germline): SGDLS, YYNGEE. CDR3 size: 14 residues. Trimming cost V 0 bases and J 0 bases, with 7 bases left between them. CDR3 in amino acids: CASSVAPSSYEQYF. CDR3 bases: TGTGCCAGCAGCGTAGCTCCGAGCTCCTACGAGCAGTACTTC.

CDR3 residues: CASSHAGAMNTEAFF. The CDR3 DNA is TGTGCCAGCAGCCACGCAGGGGCAATGAACACTGAAGCTTTCTTT. The V call is TRBV5-4, the J call TRBJ1-1; D may be TRBD1 (6 bases). The CDR3 sequence is 15 residues long. The germline V and J ends were trimmed by 4 bases and 0 bases, with 13 bases remaining between them. The germline CDR1 and CDR2 sequences are SGHNT and YYREEE (reference sequence).

This clone has just one count. The chain couples TRBV2 to TRBJ1-2; 12 positions agree with TRBD1. The ends lost 5 bases at V and 7 bases at J; junction bases unmatched: 8. Germline V CDR1 and CDR2: SNHLY, FYNNEI. The CDR3 sequence is 15 residues long. The CDR3 sequence is CASSPSGQGAGGYTF. The CDR3 DNA sequence: TGTGCCAGCAGTCCCTCGGGACAGGGGGCAGGTGGCTACACCTTC.

The chain recombines TRBV4-1 with TRBJ2-3; 9 bases are a match to TRBD2. The ends lost 2 bases at V and 6 bases at J; junction bases unmatched: 24. The CDR3 is 21 amino acids. The germline V gene encodes CDR1 MGHRA and CDR2 YSYEKL. In DNA form, the CDR3 reads TGCGCCAGCAGCCAAAGGACCTCGTGGGGCGGGAGGGCCCGGTTTGAGGATACGCAGTATTTT. Translated: CASSQRTSWGGRARFEDTQYF.

This sequence joins TRBV6-2 or TRBV6-3 and TRBJ1-4; 9 bases are a match to TRBD1. Losses at the gene ends were 4 bases for V and 7 bases for J; bases not matched to a gene: 4. The CDR3 extends over 14 amino acids. Germline CDR1 is MNHEY and CDR2 is SVGEGT. CDR3 nucleotide sequence: TGTGCCAGCAGTTCAACAGGGGGCCGTGAAAAACTGTTTTTT. Protein: CASSSTGGREKLFF.

About this clone: Additional DNA sequences in this sample encode the identical CDR3. This chain connects TRBV2 to TRBJ2-1, with a weak D call TRBD1 (5 bases). CDR1 is SNHLY, CDR2 FYNNEI, per germline. The CDR3 extends over 15 amino acids. V was trimmed by 1 base and J by 4 bases, leaving 11 bases between them. CDR3 nucleotide sequence: TGTGCCAGCAGTGAAGGGGGCAGGGCTTACAATGAGCAGTTCTTC. Protein product: CASSEGGRAYNEQFF.